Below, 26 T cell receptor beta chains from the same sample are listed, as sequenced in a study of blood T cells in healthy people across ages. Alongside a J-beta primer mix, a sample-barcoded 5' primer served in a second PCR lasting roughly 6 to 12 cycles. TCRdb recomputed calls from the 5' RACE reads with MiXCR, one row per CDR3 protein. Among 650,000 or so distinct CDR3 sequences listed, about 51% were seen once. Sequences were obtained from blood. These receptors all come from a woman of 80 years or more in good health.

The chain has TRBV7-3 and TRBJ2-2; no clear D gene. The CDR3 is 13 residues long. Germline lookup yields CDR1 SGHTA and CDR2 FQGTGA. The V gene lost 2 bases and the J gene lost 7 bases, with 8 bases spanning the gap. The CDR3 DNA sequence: TGTGCCAGCAGCTTATCCTCCGGCGGGGAGCTGTTTTTT. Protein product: CASSLSSGGELFF.

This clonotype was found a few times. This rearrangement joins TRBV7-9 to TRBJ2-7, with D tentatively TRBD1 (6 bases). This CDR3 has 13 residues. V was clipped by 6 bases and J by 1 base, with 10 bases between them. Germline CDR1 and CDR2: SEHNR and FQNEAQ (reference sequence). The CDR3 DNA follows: TGTGCCAGCAGGGGGGCAAGATCCTACGAGCAGTACTTC. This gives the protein CASRGARSYEQYF. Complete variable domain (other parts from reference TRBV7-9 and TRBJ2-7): DTGVSQNPRHKITKRGQNVTFRCDPISEHNRLYWYRQTLGQGPEFLTYFQNEAQLEKSRLLSDRFSAERPKGSFSTLEIQRTEQGDSAMYLCASRGARSYEQYFGPGTRLTVT.

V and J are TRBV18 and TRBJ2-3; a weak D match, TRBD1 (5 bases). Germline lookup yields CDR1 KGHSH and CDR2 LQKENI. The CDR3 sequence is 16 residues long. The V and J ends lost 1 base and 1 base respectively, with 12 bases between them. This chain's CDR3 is CASSPRGKAGTDTQYF. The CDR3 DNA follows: TGTGCCAGCTCACCACGGGGCAAGGCAGGCACAGATACGCAGTATTTT. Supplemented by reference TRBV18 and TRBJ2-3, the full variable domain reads NAGVMQNPRHLVRRRGQEARLRCSPMKGHSHVYWYRQLPEEGLKFMVYLQKENIIDESGMPKERFSAEFPKEGPSILRIQQVVRGDSAAYFCASSPRGKAGTDTQYFGPGTRLTVL.

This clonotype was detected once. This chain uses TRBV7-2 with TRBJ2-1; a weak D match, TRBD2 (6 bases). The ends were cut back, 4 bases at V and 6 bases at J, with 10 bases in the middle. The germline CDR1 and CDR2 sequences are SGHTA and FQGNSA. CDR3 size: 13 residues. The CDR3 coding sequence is TGTGCCAGCAGCTCGGGACTGTTCAATGAGCAGTTCTTC. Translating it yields CASSSGLFNEQFF.

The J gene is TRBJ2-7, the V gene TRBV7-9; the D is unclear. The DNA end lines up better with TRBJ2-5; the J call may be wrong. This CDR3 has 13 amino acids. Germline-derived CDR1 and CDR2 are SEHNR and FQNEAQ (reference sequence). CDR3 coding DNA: TGTGCCTCCTACGGAACCCTGGCAGGGACCCAGTACTTC. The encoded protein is CASYGTLAGTQYF.

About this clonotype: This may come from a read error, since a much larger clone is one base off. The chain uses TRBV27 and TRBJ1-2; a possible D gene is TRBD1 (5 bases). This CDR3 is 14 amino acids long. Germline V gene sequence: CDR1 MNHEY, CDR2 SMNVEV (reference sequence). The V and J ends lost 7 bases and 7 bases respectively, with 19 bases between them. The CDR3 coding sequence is TGTGCCAGCACCCCCTGGGCTGGAGGGGTTGGCTACACCTTC. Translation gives CASTPWAGGVGYTF.

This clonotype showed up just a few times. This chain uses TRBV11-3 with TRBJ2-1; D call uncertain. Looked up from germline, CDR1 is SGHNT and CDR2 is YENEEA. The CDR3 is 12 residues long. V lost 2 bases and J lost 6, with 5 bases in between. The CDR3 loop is CASSLNRNEQFF. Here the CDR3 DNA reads TGTGCCAGCAGCTTAAATCGCAATGAGCAGTTCTTC.

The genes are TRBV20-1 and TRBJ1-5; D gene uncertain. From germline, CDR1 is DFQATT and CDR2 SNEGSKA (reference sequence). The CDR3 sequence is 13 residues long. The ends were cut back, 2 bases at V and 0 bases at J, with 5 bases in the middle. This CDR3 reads CSARQYSNQPQHF. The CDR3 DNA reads TGCAGTGCTAGACAATATAGCAATCAGCCCCAGCATTTT.

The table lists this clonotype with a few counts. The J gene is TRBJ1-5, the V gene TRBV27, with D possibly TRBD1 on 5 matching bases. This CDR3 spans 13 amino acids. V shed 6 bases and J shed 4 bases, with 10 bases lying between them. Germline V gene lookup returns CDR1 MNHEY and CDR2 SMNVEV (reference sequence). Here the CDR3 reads CASRASGNQPQHF. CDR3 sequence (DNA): TGTGCCAGCAGAGCATCAGGGAATCAGCCCCAGCATTTT.

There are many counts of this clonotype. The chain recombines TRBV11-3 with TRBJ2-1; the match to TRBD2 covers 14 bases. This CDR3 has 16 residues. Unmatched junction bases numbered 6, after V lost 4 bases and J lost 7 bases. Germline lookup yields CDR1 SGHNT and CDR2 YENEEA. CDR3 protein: CASSSGLAGVGNEQFF. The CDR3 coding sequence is TGTGCCAGCAGCTCGGGACTAGCGGGAGTAGGTAATGAGCAGTTCTTC.

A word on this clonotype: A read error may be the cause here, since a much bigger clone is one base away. CDR3 DNA: TGTGCCAGCAGCTTCTTGCTAATCCAAGAGACCCAGTACTTC. Encoded protein: CASSFLLIQETQYF. The chain links TRBV5-5 to TRBJ2-5; D is uncertain. The CDR3 is 14 amino acids. CDR1 and CDR2 from the germline V gene are SGHKS and YYEKEE (reference sequence). V lost 2 bases and J lost 1, with 9 bases in between.

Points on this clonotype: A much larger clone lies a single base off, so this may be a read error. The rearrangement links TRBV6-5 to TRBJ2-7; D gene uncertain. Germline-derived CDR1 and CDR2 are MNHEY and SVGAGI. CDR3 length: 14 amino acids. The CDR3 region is CTSSDTGRFYEQYF. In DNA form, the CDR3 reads TGTACCAGCAGTGACACCGGACGGTTCTACGAGCAGTACTTC.

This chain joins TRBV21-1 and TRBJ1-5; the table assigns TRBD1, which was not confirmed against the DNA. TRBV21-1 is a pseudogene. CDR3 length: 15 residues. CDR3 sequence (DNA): TGTGCCAGCAGCAAAAAAACAGGGGGCAATCAGCCCCAGCATTTT. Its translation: CASSKKTGGNQPQHF.

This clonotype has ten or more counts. The CDR3 DNA follows: TGCAGTGCCCCTCGGGGACCGAGGACAGATACGCAGTATTTT. Translating it yields CSAPRGPRTDTQYF. The genes are TRBV20-1 and TRBJ2-3; D possibly uses TRBD1 or TRBD2 (5 bases each). Germline V gene lookup returns CDR1 DFQATT and CDR2 SNEGSKA (reference sequence). V lost 6 bases and J 3 bases, leaving 16 bases between the germline ends. The CDR3 runs 14 residues.

As DNA, the CDR3 is TGCAGTACCCTAGCCAAAAACATTCAGTACTTC. Translation: CSTLAKNIQYF. The rearrangement uses TRBV20-1 and TRBJ2-4; D uncertain. Germline values: CDR1 DFQATT, CDR2 SNEGSKA (reference sequence). Trimming removed 8 bases from V and 0 bases from J, with 5 bases in between. CDR3 length: 11 residues.

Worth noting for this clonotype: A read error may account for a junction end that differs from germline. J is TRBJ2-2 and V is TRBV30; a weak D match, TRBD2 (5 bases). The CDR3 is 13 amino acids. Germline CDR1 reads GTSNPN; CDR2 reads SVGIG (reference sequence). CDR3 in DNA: TGTGCCTGGAGTCGGCACCTCACCGGGGAGCCGTTTTTT. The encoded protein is CAWSRHLTGEPFF. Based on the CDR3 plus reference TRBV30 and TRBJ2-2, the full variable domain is SQTIHQWPATLVQPVGSPLSLECTVEGTSNPNLYWYRQAAGRGLQLLFYSVGIGQISSEVPQNLSASRPQDRQFILSSKKLLLSDSGFYLCAWSRHLTGEPFFGEGSRLTVL.

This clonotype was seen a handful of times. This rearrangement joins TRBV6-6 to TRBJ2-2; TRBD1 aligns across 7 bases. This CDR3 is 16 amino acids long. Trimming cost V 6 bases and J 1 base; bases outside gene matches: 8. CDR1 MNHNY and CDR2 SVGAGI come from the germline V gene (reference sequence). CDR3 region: CASRTLRTGNTGELFF. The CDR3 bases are TGTGCCAGCAGGACACTCCGGACAGGGAACACCGGGGAGCTGTTTTTT.

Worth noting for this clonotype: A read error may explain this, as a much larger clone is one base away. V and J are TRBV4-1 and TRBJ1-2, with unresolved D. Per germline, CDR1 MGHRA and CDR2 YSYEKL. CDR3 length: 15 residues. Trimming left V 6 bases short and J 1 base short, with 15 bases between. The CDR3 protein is CASSTRVGGNYGYTF. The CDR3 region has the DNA TGCGCCAGCAGTACAAGGGTCGGAGGTAACTATGGCTACACCTTC.

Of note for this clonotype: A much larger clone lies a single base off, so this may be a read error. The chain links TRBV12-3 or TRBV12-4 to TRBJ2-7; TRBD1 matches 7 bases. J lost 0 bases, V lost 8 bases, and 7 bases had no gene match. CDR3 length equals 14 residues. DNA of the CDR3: TGTGCCAGCGGATTGACAGGGAACTCCTACGAGCAGTACTTC. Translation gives CASGLTGNSYEQYF.

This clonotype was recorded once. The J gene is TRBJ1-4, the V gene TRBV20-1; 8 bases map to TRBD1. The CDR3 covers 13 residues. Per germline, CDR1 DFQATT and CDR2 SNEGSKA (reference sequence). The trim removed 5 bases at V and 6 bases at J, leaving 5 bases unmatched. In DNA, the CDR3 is TGCAGTGCTCGGACAGGGTCGGATGAAAAACTGTTTTTT. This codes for CSARTGSDEKLFF.

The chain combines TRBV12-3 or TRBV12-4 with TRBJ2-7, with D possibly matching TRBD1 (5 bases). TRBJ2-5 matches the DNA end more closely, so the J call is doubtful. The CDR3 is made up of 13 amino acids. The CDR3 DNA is TGTGCCAGCAAGGACATCCTGGGGGAGACCCAGTACTTC. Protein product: CASKDILGETQYF.

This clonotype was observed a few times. The CDR3 here is CASSKEIGPTPYNSPLHF. CDR3 DNA sequence: TGTGCCAGCAGCAAAGAAATTGGTCCGACTCCCTATAATTCACCCCTCCACTTT. V and J are TRBV21-1 and TRBJ1-6. TRBV21-1 is described as a pseudogene. This CDR3 has 18 amino acids.

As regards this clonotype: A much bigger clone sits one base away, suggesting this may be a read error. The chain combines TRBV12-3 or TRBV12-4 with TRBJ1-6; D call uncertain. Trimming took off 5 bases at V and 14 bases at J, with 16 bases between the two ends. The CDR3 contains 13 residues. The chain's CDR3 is CASSPSERSALHF. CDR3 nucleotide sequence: TGTGCCAGCAGTCCCTCAGAACGGTCTGCCCTCCACTTT.

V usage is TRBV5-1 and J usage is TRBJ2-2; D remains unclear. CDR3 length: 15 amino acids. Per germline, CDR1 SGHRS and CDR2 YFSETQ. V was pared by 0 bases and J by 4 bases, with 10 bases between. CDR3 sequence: CASSLDRLGTGELFF. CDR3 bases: TGCGCCAGCAGCTTGGATCGGCTGGGCACCGGGGAGCTGTTTTTT.

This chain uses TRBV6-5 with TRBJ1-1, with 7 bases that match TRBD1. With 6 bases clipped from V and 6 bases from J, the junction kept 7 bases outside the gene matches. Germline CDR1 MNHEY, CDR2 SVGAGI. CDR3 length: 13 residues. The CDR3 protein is CASRPTGKAEAFF. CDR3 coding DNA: TGTGCCAGCAGGCCGACAGGGAAAGCTGAAGCTTTCTTT.

CDR3 DNA: TGCAGTGCTCCGAGAGACTTAGCGCCGCCGAATGAGCAGTTCTTC. Amino acid sequence: CSAPRDLAPPNEQFF. The chain joins TRBV20-1 to TRBJ2-1; D possibly corresponds to TRBD2 (5 bases). Germline V gene data show CDR1 as DFQATT and CDR2 as SNEGSKA (reference sequence). The germline V and J ends were trimmed by 5 bases and 7 bases, with 21 bases remaining between them. The CDR3 spans 15 residues.